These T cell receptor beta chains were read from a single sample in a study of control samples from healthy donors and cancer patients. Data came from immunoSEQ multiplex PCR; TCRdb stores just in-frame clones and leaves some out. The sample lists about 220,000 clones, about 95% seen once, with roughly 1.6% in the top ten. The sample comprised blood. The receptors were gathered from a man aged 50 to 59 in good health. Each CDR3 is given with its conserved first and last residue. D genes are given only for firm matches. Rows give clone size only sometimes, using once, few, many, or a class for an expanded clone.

TGCGCCAGCAGCTTGGATGCGGGGGGGCCCTACGAGCAGTACTTC | CASSLDAGGPYEQYF | TRBV5-1 | . | TRBD2 | TRBJ2-7
TGCGCCAGCAGTCCGACGGGGGGACAGAATAATTCACCCCTCCACTTT | CASSPTGGQNNSPLHF | TRBV5-1 | . | TRBD1 | TRBJ1-6
TGTGCCAGCATCCAACAGTTATCGAACACTGAAGCTTTCTTT | CASIQQLSNTEAFF | TRBV11-2 | . | . | TRBJ1-1
TGCGCCAGCAGCTTGGACAGCAACTATGGCTACACCTTC | CASSLDSNYGYTF | TRBV5-1 | . | . | TRBJ1-2
TGTGCCAGCAGCTTGGGACTGAACTCTGGGGCCAACGTCCTGACTTTC | CASSLGLNSGANVLTF | TRBV5-4 | . | . | TRBJ2-6
TGTGCCAGCAGTTTGACAGGGGGTTACACTGAAGCTTTCTTT | CASSLTGGYTEAFF | TRBV6-5 | . | TRBD1 | TRBJ1-1
TGTGCCAGCAGCCTCGGACAGGGGGGCGGCTACACCTTC | CASSLGQGGGYTF | TRBV3-1/TRBV3-2 | . | TRBD1 | TRBJ1-2
TGTGCCAGCAGCTCCGTAGGACTAGCGGGGGGCCCGGGGGGTGAGACCCAGTACTTC | CASSSVGLAGGPGGETQYF | TRBV7-9 | . | TRBD2 | TRBJ2-5
TGTGCCAGCGCCCGGGTCGGGGCGGGAGAAAAACTGTTTTTT | CASARVGAGEKLFF | TRBV27 | . | . | TRBJ1-4
TGTGCCAGCAGCCTCCAAGGTGGGGGGGGTAATGCTTTCTTT | CASSLQGGGGNAFF | TRBV3-1/TRBV3-2 | . | . | TRBJ1-1
TGTGCCAGCAGTTCTTTCGGTGAAGCTTTCTTT | CASSSFGEAFF | TRBV6-5 | . | . | TRBJ1-1
TGTGCCAGTACCTGGACAGCGAACCCCTACAATGAGCAGTTCTTC | CASTWTANPYNEQFF | TRBV19 | . | . | TRBJ2-1
TGTGCCAGTCACACAGAGAACACTGAAGCTTTCTTT | CASHTENTEAFF | TRBV5-5 | . | . | TRBJ1-1
TGTGCCAGCAGTTTAAGGGGGGACACTGAAGCTTTCTTT | CASSLRGDTEAFF | TRBV28 | . | . | TRBJ1-1
TGTGCCAGCAGCTTAGGGACAGGAATGGATGAGCAGTTCTTC | CASSLGTGMDEQFF | TRBV5-8 | . | TRBD1 | TRBJ2-1
TGTGCCAGCAGCTCAGAGTACCATGAGCAGTTCTTC | CASSSEYHEQFF | TRBV7-2 | . | . | TRBJ2-1
TGTGCCAGCAGTACAGGGAAGATACACTCCTACAATGAGCAGTTCTTC | CASSTGKIHSYNEQFF | TRBV28 | . | . | TRBJ2-1
TGTGCCAGCAGCCCCTGGATGTCGGATACGCAGTATTTT | CASSPWMSDTQYF | TRBV3-1/TRBV3-2 | . | . | TRBJ2-3
TGTGCCAGCAGCCTAATGGGGGCTACTAGCACAGATACGCAGTATTTT | CASSLMGATSTDTQYF | TRBV7-9 | . | . | TRBJ2-3
TGTGCCAGCAGTGAAGAAGGGGGAACAGCCTCCTATGGCTACACCTTC | CASSEEGGTASYGYTF | TRBV6-1 | . | . | TRBJ1-2
TGCGCCAGCACACTCCGACCACTTGCCGATACGCAGTATTTT | CASTLRPLADTQYF | TRBV5-1 | . | . | TRBJ2-3
TGTGCCAGCAGCCAAGATAGCGGGGGGGCCAGCAATGAGCAGTTCTTC | CASSQDSGGASNEQFF | TRBV4-2 | . | TRBD2 | TRBJ2-1
TGTGCCAGCAGCTTGTATCTCTCTAGCGGTTACAATGAGCAGTTCTTC | CASSLYLSSGYNEQFF | TRBV5-5 | . | TRBD2 | TRBJ2-1
TGCAGCGTCAGCGGGGACTTGACTGAAGCTTTCTTT | CSVSGDLTEAFF | TRBV29-1 | . | . | TRBJ1-1
TGCGCCAGCAGCCCCGGGACTAGCGGGGGGAATGGCAATGAGCAGTTCTTC | CASSPGTSGGNGNEQFF | TRBV5-1 | . | TRBD2 | TRBJ2-1
TGTGCCAGCAAATGGAGAGGGCTTGGCGGCTACACCTTC | CASKWRGLGGYTF | TRBV6-5 | . | . | TRBJ1-2
TGTGCCAGCAGGGGACAGTATAATGAGCAGTTCTTC | CASRGQYNEQFF | TRBV28 | . | TRBD1 | TRBJ2-1
TGCAGTGCTGGCAGGGGGGGTGAAGCTTTCTTT | CSAGRGGEAFF | TRBV20-1 | . | TRBD1 | TRBJ1-1
TGCAGCGTTGAACGCAGATACAATGAGCAGTTCTTC | CSVERRYNEQFF | TRBV29-1 | once | . | TRBJ2-1
TGCGCCAGCAGCCAAGACAGACAGGGGGCAGATACGCAGTATTTT | CASSQDRQGADTQYF | TRBV4-3 | . | TRBD1 | TRBJ2-3
TGTGCCAGCTCACCACCGTCCGGGACAGGTCTAGGAACTAATGAAAAACTGTTTTTT | CASSPPSGTGLGTNEKLFF | TRBV18 | . | TRBD1 | TRBJ1-4
TGTGCCAGCAGTGAGCGACCGAACTCTGGAAACACCATATATTTT | CASSERPNSGNTIYF | TRBV6-2/TRBV6-3 | . | . | TRBJ1-3
TGTGCCAGCAGCTTAGTGGGGAGAGGGGCTGAAGCTTTCTTT | CASSLVGRGAEAFF | TRBV7-2 | . | . | TRBJ1-1
TGTGCCAGCAGTAAACCGGGACAGCAGTTCTATGGCTACACCTTC | CASSKPGQQFYGYTF | TRBV28 | . | TRBD1 | TRBJ1-2
TGCGCCAGCAGTGAGAACTTGAACACTGAAGCTTTCTTT | CASSENLNTEAFF | TRBV10-1 | . | . | TRBJ1-1
TGTGCCAGCAGTAATGGACAGGGAAACACCATATATTTT | CASSNGQGNTIYF | TRBV6-5 | . | . | TRBJ1-3
TGTGCCAGCAGTGAAATGGGGGGGTACGACGAGCAGTACTTC | CASSEMGGYDEQYF | TRBV6-1 | . | TRBD2 | TRBJ2-7
TGCAGCGTTCGGTCGCGGTTTAGGGACAATGAGCAGTTCTTC | CSVRSRFRDNEQFF | TRBV29-1 | . | . | TRBJ2-1
TGTGCCTGGACCCCGAACGATACCCCTAATGAAAAACTGTTTTTT | CAWTPNDTPNEKLFF | TRBV27 | . | . | TRBJ1-4
TGCGCCAGCAGCTTGGCGATAGCGAGCTACAATGAGCAGTTCTTC | CASSLAIASYNEQFF | TRBV5-1 | . | . | TRBJ2-1
TGTGCCAAACCGGGACTGAGAGAAAAACTGTTTTTT | CAKPGLREKLFF | TRBV9 | . | . | TRBJ1-4
TGTGCCAGCAGCTCTTACACCGGGGAGCTGTTTTTT | CASSSYTGELFF | TRBV7-2 | . | . | TRBJ2-2
TGTGCCAGCAGGGGGACGGGGACACCTTATTCACCCCTCCACTTT | CASRGTGTPYSPLHF | TRBV2 | . | . | TRBJ1-6
TGTGCCAGCAGTGATGGGGGGCGGTACGGCTACACCTTC | CASSDGGRYGYTF | TRBV6-1 | . | . | TRBJ1-2
TGTGCCAGCAGCTCCCAGGGGACTAGTACAGATACGCAGTATTTT | CASSSQGTSTDTQYF | TRBV7-9 | . | TRBD2 | TRBJ2-3
TGTGCCAGCTCACCAACAGGAGCGGGGCTGAACACCGGGGAGCTGTTTTTT | CASSPTGAGLNTGELFF | TRBV18 | once | TRBD2 | TRBJ2-2